The 15 T cell receptor beta chains below come from one sample, sequenced in a study of OX40 agonist ivuxolimab in advanced cancers. Generated by immunoSEQ multiplex PCR, the TCRdb table keeps only in-frame clones and is missing some. Among about 61,000 clones listed, approximately 90% were seen once. The material sequenced was CD4+ or CD8+ T cells sorted from blood, taken in a trial of the OX40 agonist ivuxolimab. The receptors derive from an adult with an advanced solid tumor such as melanoma, head and neck, liver or kidney cancer.

This clone was seen once. The rearrangement joins TRBV13 to TRBJ1-1, with D perhaps TRBD1 (5 bases). Germline loops: CDR1 PRHDT, CDR2 FYEKMQ (reference sequence). Trimming cost V 5 bases and J 3 bases, with 16 bases left between them. The CDR3 contains 15 residues. The CDR3 DNA reads TGTGCCAGCAGCGATGATCAGGTGGGGGACACTGAAGCTTTCTTT. It encodes CASSDDQVGDTEAFF. The variable domain in full, with the rest retrieved from reference TRBV13 and TRBJ1-1, is AAGVIQSPRHLIKEKRETATLKCYPIPRHDTVYWYQQGPGQDPQFLISFYEKMQSDKGSIPDRFSAQQFSDYHSELNMSSLELGDSALYFCASSDDQVGDTEAFFGQGTRLTVV.

The gene calls are TRBV2 and TRBJ1-2, with 8 bases fitting TRBD1. Germline CDR1 is SNHLY and CDR2 is FYNNEI. Unmatched junction bases numbered 12, after V lost 8 bases and J lost 4 bases. The CDR3 is 15 residues long. The CDR3, as DNA: TGTGCCAGCGACGGACAGGGAGCCGTCGGCTATGGCTACACCTTC. Its protein product is CASDGQGAVGYGYTF.

The rearrangement links TRBV2 to TRBJ1-6; 9 bases match TRBD1. The V segment lost 6 bases and the J segment 10 bases; nucleotides outside the gene matches: 10. Germline assignment: CDR1 SNHLY and CDR2 FYNNEI. This CDR3 spans 15 amino acids. The CDR3 here is CASSHPGQGDSPLHF. CDR3 bases: TGTGCCAGCAGCCATCCGGGACAGGGAGACTCACCCCTCCACTTT.

The chain has TRBV27 and TRBJ1-5, with D perhaps matching TRBD1 (5 bases). This CDR3 is 14 amino acids long. Trimming took off 2 bases at V and 7 bases at J, with 12 bases between the two ends. Per germline, CDR1 MNHEY and CDR2 SMNVEV (reference sequence). The CDR3 nucleotides are TGTGCCAGCAGTTTAGGAAGGGGAGGGCAGCCCCAGCATTTT. Amino acid sequence: CASSLGRGGQPQHF.

In this sample, this clone turned up once. This chain joins TRBV7-6 and TRBJ2-1; 10 positions agree with TRBD2. CDR1 is SGHVS, CDR2 FNYEAQ, per germline. The CDR3 runs 15 residues. V dropped 5 bases and J dropped 7; count of bases not matched to a gene: 8. In nucleotides, the CDR3 is TGTGCCAGCAGCGAGTACAGCGGGAGGGTTAATGAGCAGTTCTTC. Its protein product is CASSEYSGRVNEQFF. Based on the CDR3 plus reference TRBV7-6 and TRBJ2-1, the full variable domain is GAGVSQSPRYKVTKRGQDVALRCDPISGHVSLYWYRQALGQGPEFLTYFNYEAQQDKSGLPNDRFSAERPEGSISTLTIQRTEQRDSAMYRCASSEYSGRVNEQFFGPGTRLTVL.

V usage is TRBV4-3 and J usage is TRBJ2-2; 7 nucleotides match TRBD1. This CDR3 is 17 amino acids long. The germline V gene has CDR1 LGHNA and CDR2 YSLEER. The ends lost 1 base at V and 4 bases at J; junction bases unmatched: 9. The CDR3 is CASSQGYRGRGTGELFF. CDR3 bases: TGCGCCAGCAGCCAAGGATACAGGGGAAGAGGCACCGGGGAGCTGTTTTTT.

V usage is TRBV7-2 and J usage is TRBJ1-5; no clear D. Germline V lookup: CDR1 SGHTA, CDR2 FQGNSA. The CDR3 contains 13 residues. V lost 1 base and J lost 5, with 6 bases in between. CDR3 protein: CASSLGGDQPQHF. CDR3 sequence (DNA): TGTGCCAGCAGCTTAGGCGGTGATCAGCCCCAGCATTTT.

The rearrangement uses TRBV19 and TRBJ2-2; no clear D. The CDR3 is 14 residues long. The ends were cut back, 1 base at V and 4 bases at J, with 7 bases in the middle. In germline, CDR1 is LNHDA, CDR2 SQIVND (reference sequence). This chain's CDR3 is CASSIGKRTGELFF. CDR3 nucleotide sequence: TGTGCCAGTAGTATAGGGAAGCGCACCGGGGAGCTGTTTTTT.

The CDR3 nucleotides read TGTGCCAGCAGAAGGACAGGGCGTTATCAGCCCCAGCATTTT. This sequence encodes CASRRTGRYQPQHF. This rearrangement joins TRBV2 to TRBJ1-5; 8 nucleotides match TRBD1. Germline CDR1 and CDR2: SNHLY and FYNNEI. This CDR3 is 14 amino acids long. With V trimmed by 6 bases and J by 5 bases, 6 bases remained unmatched.

V gene TRBV9 combines with J gene TRBJ2-3, with 9 bases matching TRBD1. The ends lost 4 bases at V and 2 bases at J; junction bases unmatched: 5. This CDR3 is 15 amino acids long. CDR1 is SGDLS and CDR2 is YYNGEE in the germline V gene. The CDR3 nucleotides read TGTGCCAGCAGCTTTACAGGGGGCACCACAGATACGCAGTATTTT. It specifies CASSFTGGTTDTQYF.

J is TRBJ2-3 and V is TRBV4-2; D remains unclear. Deletions cut 6 bases from V and 2 bases from J, with 15 bases between. The CDR3 extends over 15 amino acids. Germline V CDR1 and CDR2: LGHNA, YNFKEQ. The CDR3 is CASSQDQIPTDTQYF. The CDR3 nucleotides read TGTGCCAGCAGTCAGGATCAGATCCCCACAGATACGCAGTATTTT.

This sequence joins TRBV6-1 and TRBJ1-5, with 7 bases matching TRBD1. This CDR3 has 16 amino acids. Germline V gene data show CDR1 as MNHNS and CDR2 as SASEGT. Germline trimming cut 3 bases from V and 2 bases from J; bases unmatched to any gene: 7. The CDR3, as DNA: TGTGCCAGCAGTGACCCACAGGGGACCCGCAATCAGCCCCAGCATTTT. Protein: CASSDPQGTRNQPQHF.

This clone was seen once. The rearrangement links TRBV6-4 to TRBJ2-6; 10 bases are a match to TRBD2. This CDR3 comprises 16 residues. Losses at the gene ends were 4 bases for V and 0 bases for J; bases not matched to a gene: 0. CDR1 and CDR2 from the germline V gene are MRHNA and SNTAGT. CDR3: CASSGTSGSGANVLTF. The CDR3 nucleotides are TGTGCCAGCAGTGGGACTAGCGGCTCTGGGGCCAACGTCCTGACTTTC.

Concerning this clone itself: A much larger clone lies a single base off, so this may be a read error. V and J are TRBV4-2 and TRBJ2-7; D gene ambiguous. Trimming cost V 5 bases and J 0 bases, with 2 bases left between them. This CDR3 spans 11 amino acids. Germline CDR1 is LGHNA and CDR2 is YNFKEQ. CDR3 sequence reads: CASSNSYEQYF. The CDR3 DNA reads TGTGCCAGCAGCAACTCCTACGAGCAGTACTTC.

The chain has TRBV11-2 and TRBJ1-5; D may be TRBD1 (5 bases). Trimming took off 1 base at V and 5 bases at J, with 12 bases between the two ends. This CDR3 region has 15 residues. Germline loops: CDR1 SGHAT, CDR2 FQNNGV. CDR3 region: CASSLVGGLDQPQHF. The DNA for the CDR3 is TGTGCCAGCAGCTTAGTGGGGGGGTTGGATCAGCCCCAGCATTTT.